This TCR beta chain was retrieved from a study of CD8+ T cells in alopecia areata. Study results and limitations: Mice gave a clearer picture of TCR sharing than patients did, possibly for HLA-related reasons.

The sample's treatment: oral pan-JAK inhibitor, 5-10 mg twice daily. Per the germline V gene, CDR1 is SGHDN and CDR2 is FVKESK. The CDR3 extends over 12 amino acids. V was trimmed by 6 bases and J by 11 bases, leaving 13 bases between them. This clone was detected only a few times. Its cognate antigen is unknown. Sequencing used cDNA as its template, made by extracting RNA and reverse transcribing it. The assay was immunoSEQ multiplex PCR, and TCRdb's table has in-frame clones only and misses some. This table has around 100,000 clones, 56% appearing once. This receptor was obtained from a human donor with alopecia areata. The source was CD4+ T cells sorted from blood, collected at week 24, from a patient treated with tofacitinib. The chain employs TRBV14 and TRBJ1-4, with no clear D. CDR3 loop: CASSFGGTKLFF. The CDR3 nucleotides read TGTGCCAGCAGTTTCGGCGGTACGAAACTGTTTTTT. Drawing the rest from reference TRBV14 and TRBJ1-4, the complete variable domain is EAGVTQFPSHSVIEKGQTVTLRCDPISGHDNLYWYRRVMGKEIKFLLHFVKESKQDESGMPNNRFLAERTGGTYSTLKVQPAELEDSGVYFCASSFGGTKLFFGSGTQLSVL.